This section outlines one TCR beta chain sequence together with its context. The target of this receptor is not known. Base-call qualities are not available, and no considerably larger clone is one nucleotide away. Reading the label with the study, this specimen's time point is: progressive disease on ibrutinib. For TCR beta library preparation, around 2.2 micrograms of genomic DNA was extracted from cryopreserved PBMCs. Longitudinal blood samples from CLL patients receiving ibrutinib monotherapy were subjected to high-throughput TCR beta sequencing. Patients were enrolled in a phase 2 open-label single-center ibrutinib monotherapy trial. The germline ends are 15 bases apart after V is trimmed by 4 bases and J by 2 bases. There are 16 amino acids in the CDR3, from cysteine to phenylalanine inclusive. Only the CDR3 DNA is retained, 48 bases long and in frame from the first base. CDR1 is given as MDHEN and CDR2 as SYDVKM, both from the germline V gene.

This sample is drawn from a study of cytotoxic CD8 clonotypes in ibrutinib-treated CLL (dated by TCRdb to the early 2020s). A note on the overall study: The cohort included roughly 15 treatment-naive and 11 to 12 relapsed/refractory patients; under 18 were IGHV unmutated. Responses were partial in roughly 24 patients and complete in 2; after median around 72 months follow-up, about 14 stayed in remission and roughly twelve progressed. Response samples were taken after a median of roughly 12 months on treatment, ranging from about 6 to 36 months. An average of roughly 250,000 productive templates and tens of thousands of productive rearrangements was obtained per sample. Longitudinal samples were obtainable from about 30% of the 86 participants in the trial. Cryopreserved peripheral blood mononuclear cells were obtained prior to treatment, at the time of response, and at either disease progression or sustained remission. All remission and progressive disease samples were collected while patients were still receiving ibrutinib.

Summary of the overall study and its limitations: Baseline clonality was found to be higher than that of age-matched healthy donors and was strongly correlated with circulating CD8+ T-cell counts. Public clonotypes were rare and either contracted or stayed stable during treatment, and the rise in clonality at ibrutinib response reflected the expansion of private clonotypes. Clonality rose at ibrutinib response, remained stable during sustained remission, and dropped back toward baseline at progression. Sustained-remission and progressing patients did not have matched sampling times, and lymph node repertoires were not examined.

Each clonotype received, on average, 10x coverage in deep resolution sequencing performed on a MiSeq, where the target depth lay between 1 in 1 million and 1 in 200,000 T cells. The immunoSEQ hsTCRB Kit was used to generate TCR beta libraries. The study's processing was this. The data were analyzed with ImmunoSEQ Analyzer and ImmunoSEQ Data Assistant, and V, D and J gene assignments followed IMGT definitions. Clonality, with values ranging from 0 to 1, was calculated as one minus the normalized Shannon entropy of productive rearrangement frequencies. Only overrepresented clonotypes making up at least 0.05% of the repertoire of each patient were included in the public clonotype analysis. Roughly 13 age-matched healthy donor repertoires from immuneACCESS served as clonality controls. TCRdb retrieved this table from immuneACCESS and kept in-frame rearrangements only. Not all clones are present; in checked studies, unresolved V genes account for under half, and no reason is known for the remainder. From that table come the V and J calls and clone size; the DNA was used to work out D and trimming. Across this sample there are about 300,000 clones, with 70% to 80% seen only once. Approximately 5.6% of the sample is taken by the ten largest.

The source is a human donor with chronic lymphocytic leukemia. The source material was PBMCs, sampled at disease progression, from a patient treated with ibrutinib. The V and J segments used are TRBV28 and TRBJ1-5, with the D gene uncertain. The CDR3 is CASSWGGVWGNQPQHF. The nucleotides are TGTGCCAGCAGTTGGGGTGGGGTCTGGGGCAATCAGCCCCAGCATTTT.